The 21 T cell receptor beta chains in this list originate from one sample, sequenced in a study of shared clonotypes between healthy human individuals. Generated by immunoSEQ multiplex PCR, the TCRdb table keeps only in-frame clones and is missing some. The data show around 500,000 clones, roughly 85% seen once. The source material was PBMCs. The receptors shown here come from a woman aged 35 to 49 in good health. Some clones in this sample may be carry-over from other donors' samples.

This CDR3 is CASSETLRRGSTDTQYF. The CDR3 nucleotides are TGCGCCAGCAGTGAGACCCTGCGCCGGGGGAGCACAGATACGCAGTATTTT. The rearrangement links TRBV10-1 to TRBJ2-3; weak D call: TRBD2 (6 bases). The CDR3 length is 17 residues. V shed 2 bases and J shed 0 bases, with 15 bases lying between them. CDR1 is WNHNN and CDR2 is SYGVQD in the germline V gene (reference sequence).

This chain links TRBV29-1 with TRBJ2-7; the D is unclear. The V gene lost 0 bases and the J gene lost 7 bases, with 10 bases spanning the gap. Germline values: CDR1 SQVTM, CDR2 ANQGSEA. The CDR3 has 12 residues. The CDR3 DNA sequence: TGCAGCGTTGAAGAAACTGCCGGTGAGCAGTACTTC. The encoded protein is CSVEETAGEQYF.

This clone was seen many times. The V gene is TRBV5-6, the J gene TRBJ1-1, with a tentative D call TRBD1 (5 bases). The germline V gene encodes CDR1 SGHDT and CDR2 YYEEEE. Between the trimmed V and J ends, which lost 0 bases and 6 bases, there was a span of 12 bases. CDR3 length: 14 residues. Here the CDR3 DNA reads TGTGCCAGCAGCTTGGGGGGACCGGATCCTGAAGCTTTCTTT. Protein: CASSLGGPDPEAFF.

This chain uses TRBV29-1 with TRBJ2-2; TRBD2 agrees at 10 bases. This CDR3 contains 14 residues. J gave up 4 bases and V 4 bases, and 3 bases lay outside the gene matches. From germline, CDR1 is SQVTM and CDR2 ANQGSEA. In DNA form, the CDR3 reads TGCAGCGTTGGGACTAGCGGTTTCACCGGGGAGCTGTTTTTT. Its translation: CSVGTSGFTGELFF.

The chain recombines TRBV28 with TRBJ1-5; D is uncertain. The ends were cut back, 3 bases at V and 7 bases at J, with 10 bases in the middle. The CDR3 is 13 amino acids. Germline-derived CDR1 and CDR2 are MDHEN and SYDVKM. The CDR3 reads CASSLGNWQPQHF. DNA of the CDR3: TGTGCCAGCAGTTTGGGGAACTGGCAGCCCCAGCATTTT.

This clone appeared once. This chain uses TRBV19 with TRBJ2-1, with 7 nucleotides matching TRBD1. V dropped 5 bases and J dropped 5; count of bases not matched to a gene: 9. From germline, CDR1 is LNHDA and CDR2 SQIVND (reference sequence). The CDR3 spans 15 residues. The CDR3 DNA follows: TGTGCCAGTAGTCCCCGACAGGGAGTCGACAATGAGCAGTTCTTC. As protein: CASSPRQGVDNEQFF.

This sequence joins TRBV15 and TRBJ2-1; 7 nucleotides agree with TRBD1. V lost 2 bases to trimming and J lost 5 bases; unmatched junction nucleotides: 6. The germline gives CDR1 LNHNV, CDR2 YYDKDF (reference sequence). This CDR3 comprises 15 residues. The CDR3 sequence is CATSRPDRWNNEQFF. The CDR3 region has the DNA TGTGCCACCAGCAGACCGGACAGGTGGAACAATGAGCAGTTCTTC.

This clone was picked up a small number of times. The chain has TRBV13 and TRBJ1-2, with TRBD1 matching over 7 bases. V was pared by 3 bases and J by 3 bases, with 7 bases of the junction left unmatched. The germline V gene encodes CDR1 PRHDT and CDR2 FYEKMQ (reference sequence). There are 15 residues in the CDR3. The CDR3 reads CASSFNRGLDYGYTF. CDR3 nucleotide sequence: TGTGCCAGCAGCTTCAACAGGGGCTTGGACTATGGCTACACCTTC.

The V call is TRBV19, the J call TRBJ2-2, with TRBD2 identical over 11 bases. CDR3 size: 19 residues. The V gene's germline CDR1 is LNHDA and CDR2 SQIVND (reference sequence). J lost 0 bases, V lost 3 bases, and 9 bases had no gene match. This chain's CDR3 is CASSILTSGGGSNTGELFF. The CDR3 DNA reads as TGTGCCAGTAGTATCCTTACTAGCGGGGGTGGCTCGAACACCGGGGAGCTGTTTTTT.

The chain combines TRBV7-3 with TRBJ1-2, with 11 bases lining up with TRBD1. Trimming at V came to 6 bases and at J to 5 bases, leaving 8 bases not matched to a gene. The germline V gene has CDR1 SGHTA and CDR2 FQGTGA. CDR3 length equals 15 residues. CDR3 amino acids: CASRQDRGPQYGYTF. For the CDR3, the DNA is TGTGCCAGCAGACAGGACAGGGGGCCTCAGTATGGCTACACCTTC.

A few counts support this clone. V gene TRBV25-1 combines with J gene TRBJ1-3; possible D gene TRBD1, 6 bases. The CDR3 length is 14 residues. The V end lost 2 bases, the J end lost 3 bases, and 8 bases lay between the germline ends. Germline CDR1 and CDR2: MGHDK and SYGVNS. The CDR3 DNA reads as TGTGCCAGCAGTGAAGGGACATTTGGAAACACCATATATTTT. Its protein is CASSEGTFGNTIYF.

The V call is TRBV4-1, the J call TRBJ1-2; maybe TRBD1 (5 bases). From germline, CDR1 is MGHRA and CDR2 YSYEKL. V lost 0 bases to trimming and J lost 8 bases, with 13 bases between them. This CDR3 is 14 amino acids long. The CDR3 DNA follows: TGCGCCAGCAGCCAAGAAGGGACTCTTGCGGGCTACACCTTC. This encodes CASSQEGTLAGYTF.

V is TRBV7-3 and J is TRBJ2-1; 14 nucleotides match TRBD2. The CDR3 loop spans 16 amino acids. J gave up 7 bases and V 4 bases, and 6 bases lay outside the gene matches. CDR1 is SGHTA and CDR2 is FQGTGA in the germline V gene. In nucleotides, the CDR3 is TGTGCCAGCAGCTCCCCGACTAGCGGGAGGGTTAATGAGCAGTTCTTC. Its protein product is CASSSPTSGRVNEQFF.

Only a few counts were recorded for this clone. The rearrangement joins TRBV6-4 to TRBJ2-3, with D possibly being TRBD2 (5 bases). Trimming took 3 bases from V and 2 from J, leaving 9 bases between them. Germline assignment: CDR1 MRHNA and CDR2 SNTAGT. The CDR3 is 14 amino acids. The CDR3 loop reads CASSESGDTDTQYF. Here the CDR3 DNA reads TGTGCCAGCAGTGAGAGCGGAGACACAGATACGCAGTATTTT.

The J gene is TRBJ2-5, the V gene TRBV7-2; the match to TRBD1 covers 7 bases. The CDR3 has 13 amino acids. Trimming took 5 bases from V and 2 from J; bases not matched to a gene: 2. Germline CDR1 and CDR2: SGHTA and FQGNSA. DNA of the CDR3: TGTGCCAGCAGCGGCAGGGGGCAAGAGACCCAGTACTTC. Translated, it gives CASSGRGQETQYF.

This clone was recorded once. This CDR3 reads CASSAGTVYQPQHF. CDR3 coding DNA: TGTGCCAGCAGCGCCGGGACAGTGTATCAGCCCCAGCATTTT. J is TRBJ1-5 and V is TRBV28, with 7 bases that match TRBD1. CDR3 length: 14 amino acids. Trimming cost V 6 bases and J 5 bases; bases outside gene matches: 7. Germline V lookup: CDR1 MDHEN, CDR2 SYDVKM.

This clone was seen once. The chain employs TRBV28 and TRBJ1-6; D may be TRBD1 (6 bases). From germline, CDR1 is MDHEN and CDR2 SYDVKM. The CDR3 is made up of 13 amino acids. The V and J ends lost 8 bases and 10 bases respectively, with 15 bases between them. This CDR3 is CASRGRGGSPLHF. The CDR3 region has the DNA TGTGCCAGCCGGGGCAGGGGAGGATCACCCCTCCACTTT. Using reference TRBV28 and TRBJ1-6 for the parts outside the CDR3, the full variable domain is DVKVTQSSRYLVKRTGEKVFLECVQDMDHENMFWYRQDPGLGLRLIYFSYDVKMKEKGDIPEGYSVSREKKERFSLILESASTNQTSMYLCASRGRGGSPLHFGNGTRLTVT.

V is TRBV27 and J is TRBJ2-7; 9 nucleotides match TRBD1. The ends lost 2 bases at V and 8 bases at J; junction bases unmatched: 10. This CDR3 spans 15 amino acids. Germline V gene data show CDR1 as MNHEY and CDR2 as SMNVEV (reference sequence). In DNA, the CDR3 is TGTGCCAGCAGTTTAAGGGATGGGGACAGGGAAAAGCAGTACTTC. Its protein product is CASSLRDGDREKQYF.

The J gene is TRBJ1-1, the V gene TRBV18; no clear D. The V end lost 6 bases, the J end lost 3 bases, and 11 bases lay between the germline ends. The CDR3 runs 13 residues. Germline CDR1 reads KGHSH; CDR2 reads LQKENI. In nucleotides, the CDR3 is TGTGCCAGCTCCCTGGATAGGGACACTGAAGCTTTCTTT. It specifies CASSLDRDTEAFF. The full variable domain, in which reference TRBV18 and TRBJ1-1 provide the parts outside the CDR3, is NAGVMQNPRHLVRRRGQEARLRCSPMKGHSHVYWYRQLPEEGLKFMVYLQKENIIDESGMPKERFSAEFPKEGPSILRIQQVVRGDSAAYFCASSLDRDTEAFFGQGTRLTVV.

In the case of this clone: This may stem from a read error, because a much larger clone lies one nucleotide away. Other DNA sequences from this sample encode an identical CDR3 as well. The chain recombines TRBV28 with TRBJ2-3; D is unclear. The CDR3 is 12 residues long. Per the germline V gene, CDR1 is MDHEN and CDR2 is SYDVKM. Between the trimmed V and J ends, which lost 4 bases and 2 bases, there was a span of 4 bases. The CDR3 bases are TGTGCCAGCAGTTCCAACACAGATACGCAGTATTTT. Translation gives CASSSNTDTQYF.

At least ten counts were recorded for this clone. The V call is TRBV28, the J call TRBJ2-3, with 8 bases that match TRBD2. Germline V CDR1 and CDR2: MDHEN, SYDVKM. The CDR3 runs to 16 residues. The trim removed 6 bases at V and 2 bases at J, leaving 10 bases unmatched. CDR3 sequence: CASRGSGRRDTDTQYF. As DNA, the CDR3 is TGTGCCAGCAGGGGAAGCGGGAGACGAGACACAGATACGCAGTATTTT.